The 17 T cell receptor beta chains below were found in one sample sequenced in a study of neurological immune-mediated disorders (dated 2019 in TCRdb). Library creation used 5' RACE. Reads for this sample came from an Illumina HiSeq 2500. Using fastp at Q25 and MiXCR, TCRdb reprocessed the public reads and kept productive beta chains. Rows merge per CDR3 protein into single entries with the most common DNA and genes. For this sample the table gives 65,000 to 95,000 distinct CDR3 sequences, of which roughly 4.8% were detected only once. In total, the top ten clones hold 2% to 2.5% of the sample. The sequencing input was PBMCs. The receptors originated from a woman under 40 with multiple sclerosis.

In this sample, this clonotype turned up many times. CDR3 bases: TGCAGTGCTAGAGATTTTTTAACAGGGGATAGAAATTCACCCCTCCACTTT. Protein sequence: CSARDFLTGDRNSPLHF. The J gene is TRBJ1-6, the V gene TRBV20-1; TRBD1 aligns across 7 bases. In germline, CDR1 is DFQATT, CDR2 SNEGSKA (reference sequence). V was clipped by 0 bases and J by 7 bases; unmatched bases: 12. The CDR3 is 17 residues long.

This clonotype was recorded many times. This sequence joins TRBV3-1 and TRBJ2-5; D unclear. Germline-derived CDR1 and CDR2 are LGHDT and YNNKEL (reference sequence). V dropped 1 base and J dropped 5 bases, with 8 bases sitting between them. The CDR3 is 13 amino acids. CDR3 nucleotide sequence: TGTGCCAGCAGCCAAGGACCCCTGGAGACCCAGTACTTC. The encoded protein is CASSQGPLETQYF.

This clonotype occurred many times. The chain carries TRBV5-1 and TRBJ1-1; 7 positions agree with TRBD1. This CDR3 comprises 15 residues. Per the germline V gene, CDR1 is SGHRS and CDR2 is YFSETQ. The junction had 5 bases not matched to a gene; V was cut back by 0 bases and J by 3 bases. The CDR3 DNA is TGCGCCAGCAGCTTGGAAGACAGGGATTACACTGAAGCTTTCTTT. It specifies CASSLEDRDYTEAFF.

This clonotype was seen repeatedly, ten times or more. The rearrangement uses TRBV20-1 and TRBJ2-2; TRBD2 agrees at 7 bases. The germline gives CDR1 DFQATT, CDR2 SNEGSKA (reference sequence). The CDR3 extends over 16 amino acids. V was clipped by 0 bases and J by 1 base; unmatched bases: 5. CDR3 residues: CSARDLVAGNTGELFF. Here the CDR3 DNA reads TGCAGTGCTAGAGATTTGGTAGCGGGGAACACCGGGGAGCTGTTTTTT.

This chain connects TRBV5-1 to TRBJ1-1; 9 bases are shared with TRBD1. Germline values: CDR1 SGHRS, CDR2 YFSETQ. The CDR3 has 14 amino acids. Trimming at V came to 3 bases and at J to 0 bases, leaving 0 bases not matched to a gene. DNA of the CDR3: TGCGCCAGCAGCTGGACAGGGGTGAACACTGAAGCTTTCTTT. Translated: CASSWTGVNTEAFF.

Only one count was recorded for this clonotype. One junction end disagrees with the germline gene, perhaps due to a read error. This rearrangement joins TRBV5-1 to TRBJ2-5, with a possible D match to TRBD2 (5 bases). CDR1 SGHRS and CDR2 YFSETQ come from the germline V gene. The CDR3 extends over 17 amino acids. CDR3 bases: TGCGCCAGCAGCTTGGGCGCCGGACCCCCGGGATGGGAGAACCAGTACTTC. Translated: CASSLGAGPPGWENQYF.

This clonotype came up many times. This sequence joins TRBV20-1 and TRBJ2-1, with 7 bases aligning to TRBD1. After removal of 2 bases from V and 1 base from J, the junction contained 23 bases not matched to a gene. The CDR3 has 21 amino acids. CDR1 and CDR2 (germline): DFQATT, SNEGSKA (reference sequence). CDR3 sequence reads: CSARRGGRRSWLQRSYNEQFF. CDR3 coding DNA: TGCAGTGCTAGAAGAGGGGGCAGACGGTCTTGGCTTCAACGGTCCTACAATGAGCAGTTCTTC.

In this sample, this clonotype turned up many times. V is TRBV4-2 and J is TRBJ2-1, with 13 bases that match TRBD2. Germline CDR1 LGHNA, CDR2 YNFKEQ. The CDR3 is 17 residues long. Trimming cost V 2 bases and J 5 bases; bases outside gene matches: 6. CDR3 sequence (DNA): TGTGCCAGCAGCCAACTGGGACTAGCGGGACCACACAATGAGCAGTTCTTC. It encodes CASSQLGLAGPHNEQFF.

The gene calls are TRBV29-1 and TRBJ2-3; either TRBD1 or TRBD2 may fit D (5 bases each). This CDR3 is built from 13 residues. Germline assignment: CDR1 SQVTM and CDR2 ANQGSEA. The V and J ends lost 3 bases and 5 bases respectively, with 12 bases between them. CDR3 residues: CSVDGGERDTQYF. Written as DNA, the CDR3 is TGCAGCGTTGATGGGGGTGAAAGAGATACGCAGTATTTT.

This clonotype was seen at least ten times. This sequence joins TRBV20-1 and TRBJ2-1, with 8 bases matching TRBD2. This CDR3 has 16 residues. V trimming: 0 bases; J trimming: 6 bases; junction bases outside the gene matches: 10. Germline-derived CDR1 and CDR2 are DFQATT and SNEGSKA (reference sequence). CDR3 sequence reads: CSARDPRTGGRNEQFF. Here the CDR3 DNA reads TGCAGTGCTAGAGATCCCCGAACGGGGGGGCGCAATGAGCAGTTCTTC.

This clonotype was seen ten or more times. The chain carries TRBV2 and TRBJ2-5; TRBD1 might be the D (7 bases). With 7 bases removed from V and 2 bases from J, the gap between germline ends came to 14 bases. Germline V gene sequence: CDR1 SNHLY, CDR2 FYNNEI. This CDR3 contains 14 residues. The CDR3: CASTSTGRQETQYF. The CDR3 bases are TGTGCCAGCACTTCGACAGGGAGGCAAGAGACCCAGTACTTC.

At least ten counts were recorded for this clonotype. CDR3 coding DNA: TGCGCCAGCAGCCAAGTGTTGACGGGAGTCAATGAGCAGTTCTTC. The encoded protein is CASSQVLTGVNEQFF. V is TRBV4-1 and J is TRBJ2-1, with D maybe TRBD2 (6 bases). Trimming cost V 1 base and J 6 bases, with 13 bases left between them. This CDR3 has 15 residues. The V gene's germline CDR1 is MGHRA and CDR2 YSYEKL.

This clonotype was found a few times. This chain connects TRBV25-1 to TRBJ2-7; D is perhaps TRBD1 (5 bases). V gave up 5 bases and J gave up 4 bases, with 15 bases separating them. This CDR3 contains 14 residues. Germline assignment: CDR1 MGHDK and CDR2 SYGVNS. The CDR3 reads CASSLSAGIYEQYF. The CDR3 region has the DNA TGTGCCAGCAGTCTTTCGGCAGGGATATACGAGCAGTACTTC.

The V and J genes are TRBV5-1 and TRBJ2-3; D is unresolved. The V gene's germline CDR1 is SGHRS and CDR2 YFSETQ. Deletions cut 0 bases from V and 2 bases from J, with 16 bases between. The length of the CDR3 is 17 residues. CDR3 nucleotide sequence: TGCGCCAGCAGCTTGGACCCTGGACCCGTCCCCACAGATACGCAGTATTTT. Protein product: CASSLDPGPVPTDTQYF.

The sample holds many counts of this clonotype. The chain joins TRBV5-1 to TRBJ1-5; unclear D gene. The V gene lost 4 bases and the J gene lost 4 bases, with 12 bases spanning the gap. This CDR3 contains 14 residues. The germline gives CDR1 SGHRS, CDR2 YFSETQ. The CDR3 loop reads CASSPGLGNQPQHF. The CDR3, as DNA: TGCGCCAGCAGCCCGGGCCTCGGGAATCAGCCCCAGCATTTT.

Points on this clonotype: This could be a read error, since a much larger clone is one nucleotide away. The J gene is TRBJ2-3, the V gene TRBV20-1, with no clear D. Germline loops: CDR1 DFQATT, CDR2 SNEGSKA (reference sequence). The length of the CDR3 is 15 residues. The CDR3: CSARGQKSSTDKQYF. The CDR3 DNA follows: TGCAGTGCTAGAGGCCAGAAGAGCAGCACAGATAAGCAGTATTTT.

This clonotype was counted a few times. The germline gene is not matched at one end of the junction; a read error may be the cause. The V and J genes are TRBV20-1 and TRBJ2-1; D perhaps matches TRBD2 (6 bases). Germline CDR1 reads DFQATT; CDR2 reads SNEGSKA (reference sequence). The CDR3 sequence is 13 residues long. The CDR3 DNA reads TGCAGTGCTAGTGGGCATGGGACTGCTATAACCCGCTTC. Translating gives CSASGHGTAITRF.